This record covers a single T cell receptor (beta chain). Its target is unknown. The record originates from a study of T-cell memory formation after mild COVID-19. Overall study findings and caveats: The authors left the SARS-CoV-2 specificity of second-wave clones peaking on day 37 unconfirmed.

TCRdb re-called the 5' RACE reads through MiXCR, storing one row per CDR3 protein. Of roughly 560,000 distinct CDR3 sequences in the sample, roughly 20% are singletons; the top ten hold around an eighth. The J segment lost 4 bases and the V segment lost 3 bases, leaving 6 bases of the junction unmatched. Per germline, CDR1 KGHDR and CDR2 SFDVKD. CDR3 length: 15 amino acids. The genes are TRBV24-1 and TRBJ2-5, with TRBD1 identical over 8 bases. This TCR came from an adult woman who had mild COVID-19 (a few samples of this study predate the infection). Cell type and time point are not known. Sequencing input: PBMCs or a T cell subset sorted from them (not recorded which). Here the CDR3 reads CATSDTRRGRETQYF. For the CDR3, the DNA is TGTGCCACCAGTGATACCCGCAGGGGGCGAGAGACCCAGTACTTC.